This TCR beta chain was profiled in a study of control samples from healthy donors and cancer patients. V was trimmed by 2 bases and J by 3 bases, leaving 7 bases between them. The CDR3 length is 13 residues. CDR1 and CDR2 from the germline V gene are MGHRA and YSYEKL. Method: immunoSEQ multiplex PCR; TCRdb's copy keeps in-frame clones and lacks some. The sample holds 35,000 to 50,000 clones; approximately 89% are singletons and the top ten take roughly a tenth. The TCR was taken from a woman aged 60-70 years with lung cancer. The rearrangement links TRBV4-1 to TRBJ1-2, with TRBD1 as a possible D gene (5 bases). Sequenced: PBMCs. CDR3 sequence (DNA): TGCGCCAGCAGCCAAACGGGGGACTATGGCTACACCTTC. It yields the protein CASSQTGDYGYTF.